Sequencing of this T cell receptor beta chain was carried out in a study of Ad26.COV2.S vaccination and SARS-CoV-2 variants. Study-wide findings and caveats: The TCR-based breadth and depth measures might underestimate overall T cell responses. Vaccine recipients posted higher spike-specific TCR breadth than their placebo counterparts. Placebo and vaccine recipients had non-spike TCR breadth that was similar.

TCRdb keeps only in-frame clones here, not all; method: immunoSEQ multiplex PCR. The table shows about 180,000 clones, with around 90% occurring only once. This clone was detected many times. What it binds is unknown. CDR1 and CDR2 from the germline V gene are LNHDA and SQIVND (reference sequence). The CDR3 length is 11 residues. V lost 3 bases to trimming and J lost 14 bases, with 11 bases between them. This TCR came from a human donor who had recovered from COVID-19. The sequences come from peripheral blood, collected after recovery from COVID-19. The V gene is TRBV19, the J gene TRBJ1-5, with D perhaps TRBD1 (5 bases). The CDR3 spells CASSIGGSKHF. DNA of the CDR3: TGTGCCAGTAGTATCGGGGGATCCAAGCATTTT.